The 13 T cell receptor beta chains listed next were all sequenced from one sample in a study of T cell responses to AZD1222 COVID-19 vaccine. Data came from immunoSEQ multiplex PCR; TCRdb stores just in-frame clones and leaves some out. Among more than 95,000 clones listed, about 89% were seen once. The specimen comprised peripheral blood, sampled on day 0 of AZD1222 vaccination. These TCRs come from an adult in good health.

The CDR3 region has the DNA TGTGCCAGCAGCCAAAGGGGGCTCAACACCGGGGAGCTGTTTTTT. Translation: CASSQRGLNTGELFF. The chain has TRBV6-5 and TRBJ2-2, with 7 nucleotides matching TRBD1. The V segment lost 6 bases and the J segment 2 bases; nucleotides outside the gene matches: 6. Germline V CDR1 and CDR2: MNHEY, SVGAGI. The CDR3 runs to 15 residues.

The chain combines TRBV11-2 with TRBJ2-5; weak D call: TRBD1 (5 bases). The CDR3 runs to 15 residues. Germline CDR1 is SGHAT and CDR2 is FQNNGV. V dropped 1 base and J dropped 2 bases, with 11 bases sitting between them. The CDR3 spells CASSLGGRLQETQYF. In DNA form, the CDR3 reads TGTGCCAGCAGCTTAGGGGGCCGTCTTCAAGAGACCCAGTACTTC.

The chain joins TRBV7-9 to TRBJ2-3; 7 bases align to TRBD2. V lost 11 bases to trimming and J lost 0 bases; unmatched junction nucleotides: 8. The CDR3 is made up of 14 amino acids. Germline V gene data show CDR1 as SEHNR and CDR2 as FQNEAQ (reference sequence). The CDR3 sequence: CAVEVSGSTDTQYF. The CDR3 DNA reads as TGTGCCGTGGAGGTTAGCGGGAGCACAGATACGCAGTATTTT.

This chain joins TRBV5-1 and TRBJ2-1, with TRBD2 as a possible D gene (6 bases). The CDR3 is made up of 14 amino acids. The ends were cut back, 4 bases at V and 2 bases at J, with 10 bases in the middle. Germline CDR1 reads SGHRS; CDR2 reads YFSETQ. The CDR3 is CASSLGGAYNEQFF. The CDR3 nucleotides read TGCGCCAGCAGCCTGGGAGGAGCCTACAATGAGCAGTTCTTC.

There are a few counts of this clone. The CDR3 sequence: CASSFGQQQSPLHF. The CDR3, as DNA: TGCGCCAGCAGCTTTGGGCAGCAGCAGTCACCCCTCCACTTT. The genes are TRBV5-1 and TRBJ1-6, with D uncertain. The V gene lost 2 bases and the J gene lost 10 bases, with 13 bases spanning the gap. The CDR3 length is 14 residues. CDR1 and CDR2 from the germline V gene are SGHRS and YFSETQ.

This clone came up a few times. The chain has TRBV3-1 (or the pseudogene TRBV3-2) and TRBJ1-1; tentative D call: TRBD1 (6 bases). Germline CDR1 LGHDT, CDR2 YNNKEL (reference sequence). V lost 1 base to trimming and J lost 2 bases, with 11 bases between them. The CDR3 runs 15 residues. This CDR3 is CASSQGAGENTEAFF. The CDR3 DNA reads as TGTGCCAGCAGCCAAGGGGCAGGGGAAAACACTGAAGCTTTCTTT.

This sequence joins TRBV27 and TRBJ2-1; D is unclear. CDR1 and CDR2 (germline): MNHEY, SMNVEV (reference sequence). This CDR3 spans 14 amino acids. The ends were cut back, 2 bases at V and 3 bases at J, with 8 bases in the middle. The CDR3 sequence: CASSLAAHYNEQFF. Here the CDR3 DNA reads TGTGCCAGCAGTTTAGCGGCACACTACAATGAGCAGTTCTTC.

The J gene is TRBJ2-2, the V gene TRBV28; tentatively, D is TRBD2 (5 bases). Trimming took off 2 bases at V and 4 bases at J, with 5 bases between the two ends. This CDR3 spans 13 amino acids. Germline CDR1 and CDR2: MDHEN and SYDVKM. In DNA, the CDR3 is TGTGCCAGCAGTTTAGGAGGCACCGGGGAGCTGTTTTTT. As protein: CASSLGGTGELFF.

The V call is TRBV28, the J call TRBJ1-1; no firm D call. CDR1 and CDR2 (germline): MDHEN, SYDVKM. V lost 4 bases and J 0 bases, leaving 6 bases between the germline ends. This CDR3 comprises 13 residues. This CDR3 is CASSSSLNTEAFF. For the CDR3, the DNA is TGTGCCAGCAGTTCCTCGTTGAACACTGAAGCTTTCTTT.

The rearrangement joins TRBV29-1 to TRBJ2-5; the match to TRBD1 covers 7 bases. The CDR3 sequence is 13 residues long. V lost 3 bases to trimming and J lost 1 base; unmatched junction nucleotides: 2. CDR1 and CDR2 from the germline V gene are SQVTM and ANQGSEA. CDR3 sequence (DNA): TGCAGCGTTGAGTCAGGGGGCCAAGAGACCCAGTACTTC. Its translation: CSVESGGQETQYF.

The rearrangement joins TRBV28 to TRBJ1-1, with 7 bases lining up with TRBD1. Germline assignment: CDR1 MDHEN and CDR2 SYDVKM. The CDR3 loop spans 13 amino acids. Trimming removed 7 bases from V and 5 bases from J; junction bases left unmatched: 7. This CDR3 reads CASIQGGGTEAFF. CDR3 nucleotides: TGTGCCAGCATCCAGGGGGGAGGTACTGAAGCTTTCTTT.

The chain combines TRBV3-1 (or the pseudogene TRBV3-2) with TRBJ2-4, with TRBD1 as a possible D gene (5 bases). The length of the CDR3 is 15 residues. The germline V and J ends were trimmed by 0 bases and 7 bases, with 13 bases remaining between them. CDR1 and CDR2 (germline): LGHDT, YNNKEL (reference sequence). The DNA of the CDR3 is TGTGCCAGCAGCCAAGATATAGGACATGGGAACATTCAGTACTTC. It yields the protein CASSQDIGHGNIQYF.

V and J are TRBV7-9 and TRBJ2-6; TRBD2 might be the D (5 bases). CDR3 length equals 15 residues. The V end was cut by 4 bases, the J end by 2 bases, with 9 bases between. Germline-derived CDR1 and CDR2 are SEHNR and FQNEAQ (reference sequence). In DNA form, the CDR3 reads TGTGCCAGCAGCTCGAGGGATGCTGGGGCCAACGTCCTGACTTTC. Translation: CASSSRDAGANVLTF.